What follows is one T cell receptor beta chain and its context. The CDR3 covers 12 residues. Germline-derived CDR1 and CDR2 are SQVTM and ANQGSEA. PCR was performed a second time for about 7 to 12 cycles using a sample-barcoded 5' primer and a J-beta primer mix. Sequencing recovered at least 2.5 million CDR3-containing paired-end reads from each sample. TCRdb re-analysed the 5' RACE reads in MiXCR, keeping a single row per CDR3 protein. The table records 1.5 million to 2 million distinct CDR3 sequences, approximately 30% of them present only once. The sample originates from a study of blood T cells in healthy people across ages.

The source of this sequence is a woman in her twenties or thirties in good health. V and J are TRBV29-1 and TRBJ1-1; TRBD1 matches at 7 bases. Sequencing used blood. CDR3 nucleotides: TGCGGAATCTCAGGGGGAGGGGCTGAAGCTTTCTTT. Amino acid sequence: CGISGGGAEAFF.